This T cell receptor beta chain was identified during a study of blood T cell repertoires in COVID-19. The V gene's germline CDR1 is MGHRA and CDR2 YSYEKL. The trim removed 1 base at V and 8 bases at J, leaving 10 bases unmatched. The CDR3 extends over 15 amino acids. The assay was immunoSEQ multiplex PCR, and TCRdb's table has in-frame clones only and misses some. This sample has over 35,000 clones, with under 95% found just once. Specimen: peripheral blood. The source is a man aged 65 to 79 with active COVID-19. The rearrangement links TRBV4-1 to TRBJ2-7; 8 bases align to TRBD1. CDR3 loop: CASSQVNRGLSQQYF. As DNA, the CDR3 is TGCGCCAGCAGCCAAGTTAACAGGGGGTTATCGCAGCAGTACTTC.